Following are 29 T cell receptor beta chains from one sample sequenced in a study of T cells in Graves' hyperthyroidism and ophthalmopathy. From RNA transcripts, TCR beta CDR3 regions were amplified. The HTBI primer set was used in a first-round RT-PCR of the TCR CDR3. MiXCR, applied by TCRdb to the multiplex PCR reads, yields one record per CDR3 protein. The table has approximately 420,000 distinct CDR3 sequences, more than 12% seen once. The sample consisted of blood. The receptors derive from a woman in her 30s with Graves' hyperthyroidism.

On this clonotype: This may arise from a read error, as a much more abundant clone is one base away. The V gene is TRBV27, the J gene TRBJ2-7, with D perhaps matching TRBD1 (5 bases). Germline V CDR1 and CDR2: MNHEY, SMNVEV (reference sequence). This CDR3 has 13 residues. The CDR3 DNA reads TGTGCCGGCAGTTTATCGGCAGGGAACGAGCAGTACTTC. Its protein product is CAGSLSAGNEQYF.

The CDR3 protein is CASSSTGTPTYNEQFF. CDR3 DNA sequence: TGTGCCAGCAGTTCGACCGGGACTCCTACCTACAATGAGCAGTTCTTC. J is TRBJ2-1 and V is TRBV28; TRBD2 is a possible D gene (6 bases). Trimming pared 4 bases from V and 2 bases from J, leaving 15 bases between. The CDR3 contains 16 residues. CDR1 is MDHEN, CDR2 SYDVKM, per germline.

The chain couples TRBV6-2 or TRBV6-3 to TRBJ2-3; TRBD2 matches at 7 bases. The germline CDR1 and CDR2 sequences are MNHEY and SVGEGT. V lost 6 bases to trimming and J lost 3 bases; unmatched junction nucleotides: 9. CDR3 length: 15 residues. CDR3 DNA sequence: TGTGCCAGCAGCAAGGGACTATACGGAACAGATACGCAGTATTTT. As protein: CASSKGLYGTDTQYF.

This clonotype was seen at least ten times. This chain connects TRBV9 to TRBJ1-5, with TRBD1 identical over 12 bases. With 4 bases clipped from V and 0 bases from J, the junction kept 2 bases outside the gene matches. The CDR3 is made up of 16 amino acids. Germline CDR1 and CDR2: SGDLS and YYNGEE. CDR3 protein: CASSTGQGASNQPQHF. CDR3 DNA sequence: TGTGCCAGCAGCACGGGACAGGGGGCTAGCAATCAGCCCCAGCATTTT.

Worth noting for this clonotype: A read error may explain this, as a much larger clone is one base away. The chain uses TRBV15 and TRBJ2-5; D remains unclear. V was trimmed by 0 bases and J by 4 bases, leaving 12 bases between them. CDR3 length: 15 residues. CDR1 and CDR2 (germline): LNHNV, YYDKDF (reference sequence). CDR3 amino acids: CATSRDPQALETQYF. The CDR3 coding sequence is TGTGCCACCAGCAGAGATCCCCAGGCCCTAGAGACCCAGTACTTC.

V is TRBV28 and J is TRBJ2-7; 7 positions agree with TRBD2. Per germline, CDR1 MDHEN and CDR2 SYDVKM. The V gene end was trimmed by 6 bases and the J gene end by 0 bases; junction bases not matched to a gene: 5. This CDR3 has 14 residues. CDR3 sequence: CASRQRGGSYEQYF. In nucleotides, the CDR3 is TGTGCCAGCAGACAGCGGGGTGGCTCCTACGAGCAGTACTTC.

The chain has TRBV30 and TRBJ1-1; no clear D. Germline CDR1 reads GTSNPN; CDR2 reads SVGIG (reference sequence). Trimming removed 5 bases at V and 3 bases at J, with 13 bases between. This CDR3 spans 13 amino acids. Written as DNA, the CDR3 is TGTGCCTGGTCCCCGGGGTGGGACACTGAAGCTTTCTTT. Its protein is CAWSPGWDTEAFF.

The table lists this clonotype with many counts. The genes are TRBV12-3 or TRBV12-4 and TRBJ1-5, with D unresolved. The CDR3 runs 16 residues. V shed 5 bases and J shed 3 bases, with 17 bases lying between them. For the CDR3, the DNA is TGTGCCAGCAGTCTAACCCAACCCGGAGCCAATCAGCCCCAGCATTTT. It encodes CASSLTQPGANQPQHF.

The chain joins TRBV7-6 to TRBJ2-7; 9 bases line up with TRBD1. Looked up from germline, CDR1 is SGHVS and CDR2 is FNYEAQ. The V gene end was trimmed by 0 bases and the J gene end by 2 bases; junction bases not matched to a gene: 2. The CDR3 sequence is 15 residues long. The CDR3 region has the DNA TGTGCCAGCAGCTTAGCGGGACAGGGAACCTACGAGCAGTACTTC. This codes for CASSLAGQGTYEQYF.

This clonotype has at least ten counts. This chain links TRBV7-3 with TRBJ2-7, with 7 positions matching TRBD2. CDR1 is SGHTA and CDR2 is FQGTGA in the germline V gene. The V gene end was trimmed by 2 bases and the J gene end by 4 bases; junction bases not matched to a gene: 8. This CDR3 comprises 15 residues. The DNA for the CDR3 is TGTGCCAGCAGCTTAGTTGCTAGCGGAAAGTACGAGCAGTACTTC. Translation: CASSLVASGKYEQYF.

This sequence joins TRBV11-2 and TRBJ2-3, with 13 bases matching TRBD2. Per germline, CDR1 SGHAT and CDR2 FQNNGV. The CDR3 is 19 amino acids. V was pared by 3 bases and J by 0 bases, with 9 bases of the junction left unmatched. CDR3 DNA: TGTGCCAGCAGCTTCATACTAGCGGGAGGGCCTTCTAGCACAGATACGCAGTATTTT. This translates into CASSFILAGGPSSTDTQYF.

This clonotype came up many times. This chain connects TRBV28 to TRBJ2-1, with 12 bases fitting TRBD2. The CDR3 consists of 16 residues. Germline lookup yields CDR1 MDHEN and CDR2 SYDVKM. Trimming removed 7 bases from V and 9 bases from J; junction bases left unmatched: 13. The CDR3 protein is CASTLTASGRAGEQFF. Written as DNA, the CDR3 is TGTGCCAGCACCTTAACGGCTAGCGGGAGGGCCGGTGAGCAGTTCTTC.

This chain uses TRBV20-1 with TRBJ1-5, with 8 nucleotides matching TRBD1. The CDR3 covers 13 residues. V trimming: 6 bases; J trimming: 7 bases; junction bases outside the gene matches: 8. The germline V gene encodes CDR1 DFQATT and CDR2 SNEGSKA (reference sequence). CDR3 sequence: CSAADTGGQPQHF. The CDR3 DNA reads TGCAGTGCCGCGGACACAGGGGGACAGCCCCAGCATTTT.

This clonotype occurred a few times. The chain employs TRBV27 and TRBJ2-7, with 11 nucleotides matching TRBD2. Losses at the gene ends were 5 bases for V and 6 bases for J; bases not matched to a gene: 6. CDR1 is MNHEY, CDR2 SMNVEV, per germline (reference sequence). The CDR3 length is 14 residues. CDR3 sequence (DNA): TGTGCCAGCAGTCAAGGGACTAGCGGAGGCGAGCAGTACTTC. This gives the protein CASSQGTSGGEQYF.

The chain employs TRBV9 and TRBJ2-5; no definite D call. The CDR3 sequence is 12 residues long. V dropped 0 bases and J dropped 4 bases, with 4 bases sitting between them. Germline V gene lookup returns CDR1 SGDLS and CDR2 YYNGEE. CDR3: CASSVGTETQYF. The DNA of the CDR3 is TGTGCCAGCAGCGTAGGCACAGAGACCCAGTACTTC.

This chain uses TRBV5-1 with TRBJ2-7; TRBD1 agrees at 7 bases. CDR1 is SGHRS, CDR2 YFSETQ, per germline. V lost 4 bases to trimming and J lost 1 base; unmatched junction nucleotides: 5. The CDR3 has 14 amino acids. This CDR3 reads CASSPSGQSYEQYF. The CDR3 DNA is TGCGCCAGCAGCCCCTCGGGACAGTCCTACGAGCAGTACTTC.

This clonotype showed up many times. The rearrangement links TRBV3-1 to TRBJ2-3; 11 bases fit TRBD2. After removal of 3 bases from V and 9 bases from J, the junction contained 8 bases not matched to a gene. CDR1 and CDR2 from the germline V gene are LGHDT and YNNKEL (reference sequence). This CDR3 has 15 amino acids. The CDR3 DNA reads as TGTGCCAGCAGCCAGATCACTAGCGGGAGAAGGACGCAGTATTTT. Translation: CASSQITSGRRTQYF.

The chain recombines TRBV30 with TRBJ2-7, with D tentatively TRBD1 (5 bases). CDR1 GTSNPN and CDR2 SVGIG come from the germline V gene (reference sequence). The CDR3 is made up of 16 amino acids. Trimming removed 2 bases from V and 0 bases from J, with 17 bases in between. CDR3 protein: CAWSRPPKGVSYEQYF. The CDR3 DNA sequence: TGTGCCTGGAGTCGTCCTCCCAAAGGGGTCTCCTACGAGCAGTACTTC.

V is TRBV6-1 and J is TRBJ1-2, with TRBD1 matching over 8 bases. V lost 2 bases to trimming and J lost 5 bases; unmatched junction nucleotides: 4. Per the germline V gene, CDR1 is MNHNS and CDR2 is SASEGT. CDR3 size: 14 residues. CDR3 coding DNA: TGTGCCAGCAGTGAATCCCGGACAGGGTATGGCTACACCTTC. It translates to CASSESRTGYGYTF.

In this sample, this clonotype turned up many times. This chain connects TRBV6-2 or TRBV6-3 to TRBJ2-7; 12 bases align to TRBD2. The CDR3 extends over 15 amino acids. CDR1 is MNHEY, CDR2 SVGEGT, per germline. Losses at the gene ends were 6 bases for V and 4 bases for J; bases not matched to a gene: 7. The CDR3: CASSDRTSGKYEQYF. The CDR3 nucleotides read TGTGCCAGCAGCGATCGGACTAGCGGGAAATACGAGCAGTACTTC.

The chain links TRBV20-1 to TRBJ2-1; D is possibly TRBD2 (6 bases). The CDR3 loop spans 15 amino acids. Trimming removed 1 base from V and 1 base from J, with 11 bases in between. Germline V gives CDR1 DFQATT, CDR2 SNEGSKA (reference sequence). The CDR3 sequence is CSARASAQSYNEQFF. CDR3 sequence (DNA): TGCAGTGCTAGAGCTAGCGCCCAATCCTACAATGAGCAGTTCTTC.

In this sample, this clonotype turned up many times. This chain links TRBV7-6 with TRBJ2-7; 11 bases are a match to TRBD2. The CDR3 has 17 residues. Germline assignment: CDR1 SGHVS and CDR2 FNYEAQ. V was clipped by 5 bases and J by 1 base; unmatched bases: 10. CDR3 in DNA: TGTGCCAGCAGCCCGGGGTTAGCGGGAGGGAGGTCCTACGAGCAGTACTTC. This gives the protein CASSPGLAGGRSYEQYF.

This clonotype was detected many times. This chain links TRBV3-1 with TRBJ2-4; unclear D gene. V lost 1 base and J 0 bases, leaving 10 bases between the germline ends. Germline CDR1 reads LGHDT; CDR2 reads YNNKEL (reference sequence). The CDR3 spans 16 residues. CDR3 sequence (DNA): TGTGCCAGCAGCCAAGGACTTCCTCTAGCCAAAAACATTCAGTACTTC. It yields the protein CASSQGLPLAKNIQYF.

This clonotype was detected only a few times. This rearrangement joins TRBV13 to TRBJ1-2; TRBD1 matches 7 bases. CDR3 length equals 14 residues. CDR1 is PRHDT, CDR2 FYEKMQ, per germline (reference sequence). The V segment lost 3 bases and the J segment 5 bases; nucleotides outside the gene matches: 6. The CDR3 loop reads CASSFSQGWYGYTF. CDR3 DNA: TGTGCCAGCAGCTTCTCACAGGGGTGGTATGGCTACACCTTC.

This clonotype appeared many times. The V gene is TRBV10-3, the J gene TRBJ2-7; 9 bases are shared with TRBD2. Trimming removed 6 bases from V and 3 bases from J; junction bases left unmatched: 6. The CDR3 contains 14 residues. The V gene's germline CDR1 is ENHRY and CDR2 SYGVKD. The chain's CDR3 is CAIRISGGDYEQYF. CDR3 DNA: TGTGCCATCAGGATTAGCGGGGGTGACTACGAGCAGTACTTC.

This clonotype was seen at least ten times. The V gene is TRBV20-1, the J gene TRBJ2-1, with 10 positions matching TRBD2. V dropped 1 base and J dropped 0; count of bases not matched to a gene: 6. Looked up from germline, CDR1 is DFQATT and CDR2 is SNEGSKA (reference sequence). The CDR3 spans 17 residues. The CDR3 DNA reads TGCAGTGCTAGAGTAGCTAGCGGGAGCAGCTCCTACAATGAGCAGTTCTTC. Encoded protein: CSARVASGSSSYNEQFF.

The count of this clonotype is one. The chain has TRBV20-1 and TRBJ2-5, with 13 bases matching TRBD2. The CDR3 has 15 amino acids. CDR1 is DFQATT and CDR2 is SNEGSKA in the germline V gene (reference sequence). With 3 bases clipped from V and 4 bases from J, the junction kept 5 bases outside the gene matches. The chain's CDR3 is CSARTSGRSRETQYF. CDR3 nucleotide sequence: TGCAGTGCTAGGACTAGCGGGAGGTCCCGAGAGACCCAGTACTTC.

This clonotype was counted at least ten times. CDR3 sequence reads: CSATRGGEPQHF. DNA of the CDR3: TGCAGTGCTACGAGAGGCGGTGAGCCCCAGCATTTT. V and J are TRBV20-1 and TRBJ1-5, with D unresolved. V was clipped by 4 bases and J by 8 bases, with 12 bases between them. The CDR3 spans 12 residues. In germline, CDR1 is DFQATT, CDR2 SNEGSKA (reference sequence).

In this sample, this clonotype turned up many times. The chain combines TRBV5-1 with TRBJ2-3; maybe TRBD2 (6 bases). V lost 6 bases, J lost 0 bases, and 23 bases lay in between. Per the germline V gene, CDR1 is SGHRS and CDR2 is YFSETQ. The CDR3 runs to 18 residues. CDR3: CASNPLMGEVPSTDTQYF. The CDR3 DNA follows: TGCGCCAGCAACCCCTTGATGGGGGAGGTCCCTAGCACAGATACGCAGTATTTT.